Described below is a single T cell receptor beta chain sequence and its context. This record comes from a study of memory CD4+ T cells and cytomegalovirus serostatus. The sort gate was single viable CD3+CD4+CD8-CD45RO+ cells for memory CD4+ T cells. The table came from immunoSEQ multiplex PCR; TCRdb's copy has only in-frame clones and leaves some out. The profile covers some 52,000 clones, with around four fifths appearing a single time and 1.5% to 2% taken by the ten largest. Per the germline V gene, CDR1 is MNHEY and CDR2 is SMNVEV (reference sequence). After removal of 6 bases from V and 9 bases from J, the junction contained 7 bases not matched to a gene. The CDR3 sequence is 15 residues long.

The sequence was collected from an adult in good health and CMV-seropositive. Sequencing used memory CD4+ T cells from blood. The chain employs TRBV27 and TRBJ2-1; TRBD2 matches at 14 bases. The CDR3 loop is CASSRLAGGAGEQFF. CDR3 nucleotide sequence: TGTGCCAGCAGCCGACTAGCGGGGGGGGCAGGTGAGCAGTTCTTC.